The rows below give T cell receptor beta chains drawn from one sample of a study of T cells in Graves' hyperthyroidism and ophthalmopathy. TCRdb processed the multiplex PCR reads anew with MiXCR; each CDR3 protein has one entry. The sample shows roughly 380,000 distinct CDR3 sequences, approximately 14% of them seen only once. The sample taken for sequencing was blood. The origin of the receptors is a woman aged 60-70 years with Graves' hyperthyroidism. Both conserved end residues are part of each CDR3. Each record gives: D gene, clone size, V gene, J gene, CDR3 DNA, CDR3 protein. A D gene is named only where the DNA matches it firmly. Clone size is not always given. Where it is, it says once, few, many or a class for expanded clones.

>NA|few|TRBV28|TRBJ2-1
TGTGCCAGCAGTCTCTCTACGACAGGAAACAATGAGCAGTTCTTC
CASSLSTTGNNEQFF
>TRBD1|many|TRBV19|TRBJ1-5
TGTGCCAGTGCGCCGGGACAGGGCTTCAATCAGCCCCAGCATTTT
CASAPGQGFNQPQHF
>TRBD1|NA|TRBV6-6|TRBJ1-5
TGTGCCAGCAGTTACTCTGGGACAGCTAGCAATCGGCCCCAGCATTTT
CASSYSGTASNRPQHF
>NA|many|TRBV24-1|TRBJ2-2
TGTGCCACTGCGACTGTAGCGAACACCGGGGAGCTGTTTTTT
CATATVANTGELFF
>NA|NA|TRBV15|TRBJ1-2
TGTGCCACCAGCAGACAGGGGCCGATATATGGCTACACCTTC
CATSRQGPIYGYTF
>NA|many|TRBV18|TRBJ1-1
TGTGCCAGCTCACCACCGGCGCGGGGGCTCACTGAAGCTTTCTTT
CASSPPARGLTEAFF
>TRBD1|many|TRBV6-5|TRBJ2-2
TGTGCCAGCAGACTCGACAGGGAGAACACCGGGGAGCTGTTTTTT
CASRLDRENTGELFF
>TRBD2|many|TRBV11-2|TRBJ2-3
TGTGCCAGCAGATCTCCCCAGCTAGCGGGAGTATCAGATACGCAGTATTTT
CASRSPQLAGVSDTQYF
>NA|few|TRBV5-1|TRBJ1-1
TGCGCCAGCAGCTTGGCGGCAAGGGAGACTGAAGCTTTCTTT
CASSLAARETEAFF
>NA|many|TRBV6-1|TRBJ1-5
TGTGCCATCTCAGGCCGACAATCCCGAGCACATCAGCCCCAGCATTTT
CAISGRQSRAHQPQHF
>TRBD1|NA|TRBV20-1|TRBJ1-6
TGCAGTGCGCTTCCGGGACAGCTAAATTCACCCCTCCACTTT
CSALPGQLNSPLHF
>NA|many|TRBV20-1|TRBJ2-7
TGCAGTGCTAGAGATCTGGTTGGCAGCTCCTACGAGCAGTACTTC
CSARDLVGSSYEQYF